The 2 T cell receptor beta chains reported below all come from one sample, sequenced in a study of T cell responses to AZD1222 COVID-19 vaccine. Generated by immunoSEQ multiplex PCR, the TCRdb table keeps only in-frame clones and is missing some. In the table there are some 150,000 clones, 90% to 95% of which are singletons. Here the sequenced sample was peripheral blood, taken 28 days after the second AZD1222 dose. Source of these receptors: an adult who received the AZD1222 COVID-19 vaccine.

This clone was counted once. J is TRBJ1-2 and V is TRBV28; the D gene is possibly TRBD1 (5 bases). The CDR3 sequence is 13 residues long. The V gene's germline CDR1 is MDHEN and CDR2 SYDVKM. V lost 6 bases, J lost 3 bases, and 11 bases lay in between. The CDR3 loop is CASSDRRHYGYTF. CDR3 bases: TGTGCCAGCAGCGACAGACGCCACTATGGCTACACCTTC.

V usage is TRBV6-5 and J usage is TRBJ2-3; unclear D gene. Germline values: CDR1 MNHEY, CDR2 SVGAGI. The CDR3 is made up of 13 amino acids. Trimming stripped 3 bases from V and 0 bases from J, with 4 bases between. CDR3 coding DNA: TGTGCCAGCAGTTATTCTAGCACAGATACGCAGTATTTT. Translating gives CASSYSSTDTQYF.